This TCR beta chain was profiled in a study of blood T cell repertoires in COVID-19 (dated by TCRdb to the early 2020s). Turning to the overall study: Collaborator samples came from the United States, Italy and Spain and covered acute and convalescent phases of COVID-19. Subjects who had been exposed to COVID-19, were actively infected with it, or had recovered from it provided the deeply sampled blood TCRbeta repertoires that made up the dataset. The repertoires were released in a freely available public database meant as a resource for research on the immune response to SARS-CoV-2. Nearly every sample came with metadata listing a de-identified subject ID, COVID-19 status, age in years and sex. Samples were obtained from the ongoing ImmuneRACE study (first 160 participants) and from some 1,300 subjects provided by 6 global collaborators. The material from the prospective study consisted of cDNA or gDNA derived from T cells, B-cell-depleted T cells, or PBMCs. Where HLA class I and class II types were available, the types were taken from metadata supplied by the sample provider, not from assay-based typing.

The CDR3 goes from the cysteine to the phenylalanine over 16 residues. Only the CDR3 portion is preserved as DNA: 48 bases, with reading frame beginning at the first base. V lost 5 bases and J lost 5 bases, and the count of bases not matched to a germline gene is 10. The germline V gene sets CDR1 to SGHVS and CDR2 to FQNEAQ. TCRbeta CDR3 regions were amplified from genomic DNA using the immunoSEQ Assay, a bias-controlled multiplex PCR. Concerning the study's data processing: The number of nucleated cells in each sample was estimated by amplification of reference gene primers within the assay. Sequence reads were collapsed and filtered to measure the absolute abundance of every unique TCRbeta CDR3 rearrangement. For each sample, productive Simpson clonality was calculated by taking the square root of Simpson's diversity index across productive rearrangements. TCRdb's version of the immuneACCESS table is confined to in-frame rearrangements and falls short of the full clone set. An unresolved V gene accounts for under half of the shortfall where checked; the remainder is of unknown origin. V, J and clone size are those of that table, while D and trimming were read from the DNA. Present in this sample are some 200,000 clones, about 86% of which were seen just once. Roughly 9.7% of the sample is taken by the ten largest.

With regard to this clone: The antigen this receptor binds is unknown. The input lacks base qualities; no much larger clone sits a single base away.

In Seattle, one collaborating source enrolled patients while the infection was active and tracked those patients longitudinally over the course of disease. Collaborating institutions collected whole blood in K2EDTA tubes following their own protocols. Collaborator samples were shipped for TCRbeta analysis as frozen whole blood, isolated PBMCs, or DNA extracted from either sample type. Paper-wide results and their limitations: How much clinical and demographic metadata was included differed by source and by participant, and the metadata was provided uncurated.

Material for sequencing was peripheral blood. This TCR derives from an older woman with COVID-19, enrolled during active disease. Here the chain combines TRBV7-8 and TRBJ2-7, with 12 central nucleotides matching TRBD2. The CDR3 has the sequence CASSLLAGGPENEQYF. The DNA sequence follows: TGTGCCAGCAGCCTTCTAGCGGGAGGGCCGGAAAACGAGCAGTACTTC.